These 11 T cell receptor delta chains share one sample of origin, sequenced in a study of gamma-delta T cells after stem cell transplantation. TCRdb re-analyzed the RT-PCR reads via CATT. Here the sample spans some 1,800 delta-chain clones, approximately 4.6% being singletons. Sequenced material: gamma-delta T cells. The receptors were sampled from a human donor. It is not recorded whose cells these are; they may come from a transplant donor.

To note about this clone: The protein TCRdb lists belongs to a much larger clone and differs from this DNA's translation at residue 12, which points to a read error; the protein shown is made from the DNA. The gene calls are TRDV2 and TRDJ1, with 9 positions matching TRDD2. This CDR3 is built from 18 residues. The V segment lost 3 bases and the J segment 3 bases; nucleotides outside the gene matches: 16. Germline V gene lookup returns CDR1 GEAIGNYY and CDR2 EKD. CDR3 residues: CACDPLPTARGVPDKLIF. CDR3 sequence (DNA): TGTGCCTGTGACCCCCTTCCTACGGCCCGGGGGGTACCCGATAAACTCATCTTT.

Remarks on this clone: TCRdb's listed protein matches a much larger clone and diverges from this DNA's translation at residue 7, likely through a read error; the protein shown comes from the DNA. The chain has TRDV2 and TRDJ1; 8 bases line up with TRDD3. The CDR3 is made up of 19 amino acids. Germline V CDR1 and CDR2: GEAIGNYY, EKD. V dropped 1 base and J dropped 0; count of bases not matched to a gene: 15. CDR3 amino acids: CACDTLRLLGGSYTDKLIF. The CDR3 region has the DNA TGTGCCTGTGACACTCTACGACTACTGGGGGGCTCGTACACCGATAAACTCATCTTT.

This clone is medium-sized by share. A far larger clone is one base from this, pointing to a likely read error. The chain links TRDV2 to TRDJ1, with 12 bases aligning to TRDD3. CDR3 size: 18 residues. V shed 4 bases and J 3 bases; nucleotides not matched to a gene: 14. Germline V gene data show CDR1 as GEAIGNYY and CDR2 as EKD. The CDR3 loop reads CACDSLQTGGYTPDKLIF. The CDR3 region has the DNA TGTGCCTGTGATAGCCTTCAAACTGGGGGATACACTCCCGATAAACTCATCTTT.

This clone was detected only a few times. It may be a read error: a sequence one base away is much more abundant. The chain employs TRDV2 and TRDJ1, with 10 bases that match TRDD3. The CDR3 consists of 14 residues. Germline loops: CDR1 GEAIGNYY, CDR2 EKD. The CDR3: CARDLLGDFDKLIF. The DNA for the CDR3 is TGTGCCCGTGACCTACTGGGGGATTTCGATAAACTCATCTTT.

In the case of this clone: TCRdb's entry gives the protein of a much larger clone, which mismatches this DNA's translation at residue 6, likely from a read error; the protein reported here is translated from the DNA. The J gene is TRDJ1, the V gene TRDV2; D is perhaps TRDD3 (6 bases). The J gene, not given by TCRdb, was assigned here from a germline match of the nucleotide sequence. Looked up from germline, CDR1 is GEAIGNYY and CDR2 is EKD. CDR3 length: 16 residues. V was pared by 0 bases and J by 1 base, with 14 bases between. Here the CDR3 DNA reads TGTGCCTGTGACACCCGGGGGGACCCTTTCACCGATAAACTCATCTTT. This encodes CACDTRGDPFTDKLIF.

This clone was found a few times. Given a far larger clone just one base away, this is likely a sequencing read error. This same CDR3 is encoded by further DNA sequences in the sample. This rearrangement joins TRDV2 to TRDJ3; D might be TRDD3 (5 bases). The CDR3 spans 20 residues. The V gene's germline CDR1 is GEAIGNYY and CDR2 EKD. Trimming stripped 3 bases from V and 1 base from J, with 21 bases between. CDR3 nucleotide sequence: TGTGCCTGTGACTCGGTGCTGGGTATCCCTCGATCCTGGGACACCCGACAGATGTTTTTC. Translation: CACDSVLGIPRSWDTRQMFF.

This clone qualifies as medium-sized (0.01 to 0.1%). With only one base between it and a far larger clone, this is likely a read error. The chain has TRDV2 and TRDJ1, with D unresolved. Between the trimmed V and J ends, which lost 3 bases and 2 bases, there was a span of 15 bases. The germline V gene encodes CDR1 GEAIGNYY and CDR2 EKD. CDR3 length: 15 amino acids. The CDR3 region is CACDPLVGSTDKLIF. In DNA form, the CDR3 reads TGTGCCTGTGACCCCCTAGTAGGGAGTACCGATAAACTCATCTTT.

The V gene is TRDV2, the J gene TRDJ3; D is perhaps TRDD3 (6 bases). This CDR3 comprises 20 residues. Germline loops: CDR1 GEAIGNYY, CDR2 EKD. Trimming removed 3 bases at V and 18 bases at J, with 38 bases between. In DNA, the CDR3 is TGTGCCTGTGACCCCGCCCCTGGGGACGTCCGCTCCTGTGACACCCGCCCGATGTTTTTC. This gives the protein CACDPAPGDVRSCDTRPMFF.

This clone is deemed medium-sized (0.01 to 0.1%). A read error is likely here: a far larger clone is one base away. DNA for the CDR3: TGTGCCTGTGATAGCCTTCAAGCTGGGGGATACGCTCCCGATAAACTCATCTTT. It specifies CACDSLQAGGYAPDKLIF. This chain joins TRDV2 and TRDJ1, with 12 bases fitting TRDD3. V was clipped by 4 bases and J by 3 bases; unmatched bases: 14. The CDR3 loop spans 18 amino acids. Germline lookup yields CDR1 GEAIGNYY and CDR2 EKD.

This clone is labeled medium-sized. A read error is likely here: a far larger clone is one base away. The chain carries TRDV2 and TRDJ1; 10 bases fit TRDD3. Germline loops: CDR1 GEAIGNYY, CDR2 EKD. The V gene end was trimmed by 3 bases and the J gene end by 2 bases; junction bases not matched to a gene: 8. The length of the CDR3 is 16 residues. The CDR3 reads CACDALRGDTTDKLIF. CDR3 bases: TGTGCCTGTGACGCATTACGGGGGGATACGACCGATAAACTCATCTTT.

This clone is medium-sized by share. V gene TRDV2 combines with J gene TRDJ3; 7 bases align to TRDD3. Trimming removed 2 bases from V and 6 bases from J; junction bases left unmatched: 27. The length of the CDR3 is 23 residues. Germline CDR1 and CDR2: GEAIGNYY and EKD. The CDR3 DNA sequence: TGTGCCTGTGACAGCGTCGCCTTGACGACTCGTACTGGGGATAGGCCGGACACCCGACAGATGTTTTTC. It is translated as CACDSVALTTRTGDRPDTRQMFF.